This TCR beta chain was found in a study of blood T cells in healthy people across ages. Study-level results: Donor CMV status was unknown, possibly confounding expanded clonotype changes.

A second roughly 6 to 12 cycle PCR used barcoded and J-beta primers. TCRdb called the 5' RACE reads again in MiXCR, with one record for every CDR3 protein. The sample includes 1.8 million or so distinct CDR3 sequences, roughly two fifths of them seen just once. Trimming at V came to 5 bases and at J to 5 bases, leaving 9 bases not matched to a gene. This CDR3 region has 15 residues. Looked up from germline, CDR1 is SEHNR and CDR2 is FQNEAQ (reference sequence). This clonotype was detected a few times. Antigen specificity is unknown. The V call is TRBV7-9, the J call TRBJ1-5, with TRBD1 matching over 7 bases. The specimen sequenced was blood. The receptor was isolated from a human donor in good health. CDR3 DNA: TGTGCCAGCAGCATAGACGACAGGGCGGATCAGCCCCAGCATTTT. Translation gives CASSIDDRADQPQHF.